This T cell receptor (beta chain) was captured in a study of metastatic and nonmetastatic thyroid tumors. The germline V gene has CDR1 SGDLS and CDR2 YYNGEE. The V and J ends lost 4 bases and 2 bases respectively, with 13 bases between them. This CDR3 is 15 amino acids long. Thyroid surgery took place with no prior treatment in any patient. This clone was counted ten times or more. TCRdb re-clonotyped the PCR reads via MiXCR. The sample shows 43,000 or so clones, under 20% of them seen only once. The sample consisted of blood. The receptor comes from a female donor with papillary thyroid cancer or a benign thyroid nodule (not recorded which). Some clones in this sample may be carry-over from other donors' samples. J is TRBJ1-3 and V is TRBV9; perhaps TRBD1 as D (6 bases). The CDR3 coding sequence is TGTGCCAGCAGCCCACGACAGGCAACTGGAAACACCATATATTTT. Residues: CASSPRQATGNTIYF.